Included here is one T cell receptor (beta chain) sequence, with context. Its specificity is unknown. The germline V and J ends were trimmed by 0 bases and 3 bases, with 8 bases remaining between them. Germline V gene data show CDR1 as MNHEY and CDR2 as SVGEGT. The CDR3 runs 14 residues. These data originate in a study of T cell repertoires in cytomegalovirus infection. Study-level information: Public TCR beta signature analysis indicated the presence of both CMV infection and matching HLA type. Study-level findings and limits: In two of eight donors, the top clonotype was HLA-C-restricted CMV-specific. Carriage of CMV together with the relevant HLA was identifiable through cumulative public TCR beta family frequency.

TCRdb redid the calling of the reads with MiXCR, one entry per CDR3 protein. The sample lists some 700,000 distinct CDR3 sequences, about a third occurring once. The source of this sequence is a human donor in good health (CMV status not recorded). Some clones in this sample may be carry-over from other donors' samples. This rearrangement joins TRBV6-2 or TRBV6-3 to TRBJ1-1; possible D gene TRBD1, 6 bases. The sample consisted of PBMCs. DNA for the CDR3: TGTGCCAGCAGTTACTCCGGGGGCGACACTGAAGCTTTCTTT. Amino acids: CASSYSGGDTEAFF.